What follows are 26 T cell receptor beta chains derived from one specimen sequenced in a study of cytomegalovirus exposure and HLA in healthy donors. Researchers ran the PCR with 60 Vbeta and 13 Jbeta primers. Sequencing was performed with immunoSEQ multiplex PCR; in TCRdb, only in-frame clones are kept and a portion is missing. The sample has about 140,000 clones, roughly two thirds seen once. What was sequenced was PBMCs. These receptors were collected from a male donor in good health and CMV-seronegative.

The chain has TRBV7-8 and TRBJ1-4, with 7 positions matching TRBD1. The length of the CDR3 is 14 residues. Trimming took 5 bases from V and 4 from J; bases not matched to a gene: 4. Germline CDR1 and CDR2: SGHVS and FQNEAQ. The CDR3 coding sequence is TGTGCCAGCAGCCGGGACAGCTTTAATGAAAAACTGTTTTTT. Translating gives CASSRDSFNEKLFF.

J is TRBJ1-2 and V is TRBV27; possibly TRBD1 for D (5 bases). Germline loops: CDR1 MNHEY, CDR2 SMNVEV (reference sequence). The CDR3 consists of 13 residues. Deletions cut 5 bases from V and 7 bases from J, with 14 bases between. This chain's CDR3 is CASSPGHWGGYTF. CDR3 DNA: TGTGCCAGCAGTCCAGGACATTGGGGTGGCTACACCTTC.

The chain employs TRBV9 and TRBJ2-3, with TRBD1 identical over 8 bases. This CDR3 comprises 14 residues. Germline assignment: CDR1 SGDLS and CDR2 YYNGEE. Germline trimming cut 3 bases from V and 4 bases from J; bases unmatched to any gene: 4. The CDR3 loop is CASSDDRGADTQYF. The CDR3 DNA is TGTGCCAGCAGCGACGACAGGGGTGCAGATACGCAGTATTTT.

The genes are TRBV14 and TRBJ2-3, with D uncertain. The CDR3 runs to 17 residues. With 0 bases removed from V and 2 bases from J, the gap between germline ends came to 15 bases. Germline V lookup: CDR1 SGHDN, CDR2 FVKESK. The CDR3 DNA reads TGTGCCAGCAGCCAAGATCAAACTTTTCTTCTCACAGATACGCAGTATTTT. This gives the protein CASSQDQTFLLTDTQYF.

DNA of the CDR3: TGTGCCAGCACCCATACCGGGGAGCTGTTTTTT. The encoded protein is CASTHTGELFF. The chain carries TRBV27 and TRBJ2-2; D remains unclear. The CDR3 length is 11 residues. The V gene's germline CDR1 is MNHEY and CDR2 SMNVEV (reference sequence). With 7 bases removed from V and 5 bases from J, the gap between germline ends came to 5 bases.

CDR3 in DNA: TGTGCCAGCAGCTTAGGTCGGTCCTTCTACGAGCAGTACTTC. It yields the protein CASSLGRSFYEQYF. The V gene is TRBV11-2, the J gene TRBJ2-7; D is ambiguous. V was shortened by 1 base and J by 3 bases, with 10 bases between the two germline ends. CDR3 size: 14 residues. From germline, CDR1 is SGHAT and CDR2 FQNNGV.

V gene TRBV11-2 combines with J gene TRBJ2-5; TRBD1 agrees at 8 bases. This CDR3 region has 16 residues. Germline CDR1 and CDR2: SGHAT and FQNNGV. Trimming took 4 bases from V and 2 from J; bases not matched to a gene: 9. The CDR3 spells CASSWGVGQAQETQYF. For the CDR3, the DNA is TGTGCCAGCAGCTGGGGGGTGGGACAGGCACAAGAGACCCAGTACTTC.

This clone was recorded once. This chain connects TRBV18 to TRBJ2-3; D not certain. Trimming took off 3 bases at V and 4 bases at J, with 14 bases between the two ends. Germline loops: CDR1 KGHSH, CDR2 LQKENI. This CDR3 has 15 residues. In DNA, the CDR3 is TGTGCCAGCTCACCCGGCACGGGTAGCCCAGATACGCAGTATTTT. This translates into CASSPGTGSPDTQYF.

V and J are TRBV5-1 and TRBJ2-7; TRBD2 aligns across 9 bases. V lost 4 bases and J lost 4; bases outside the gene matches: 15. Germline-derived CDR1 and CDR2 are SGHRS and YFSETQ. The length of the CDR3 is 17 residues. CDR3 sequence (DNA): TGCGCCAGCAGCCCTGCGAGGGCGGGGGGGCAATCTTACGAGCAGTACTTC. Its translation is CASSPARAGGQSYEQYF.

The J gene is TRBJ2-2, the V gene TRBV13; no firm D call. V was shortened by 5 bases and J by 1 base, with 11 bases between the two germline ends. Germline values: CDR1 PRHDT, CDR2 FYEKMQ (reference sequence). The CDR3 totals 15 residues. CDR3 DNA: TGTGCCAGCAGCCCCCAAAAGCGGAACACCGGGGAGCTGTTTTTT. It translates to CASSPQKRNTGELFF.

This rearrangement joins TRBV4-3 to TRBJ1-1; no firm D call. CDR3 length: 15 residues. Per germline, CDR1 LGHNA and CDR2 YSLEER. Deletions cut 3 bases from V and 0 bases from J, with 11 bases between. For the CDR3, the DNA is TGCGCCAGCAGCCAGACAACCGGGGTGAACACTGAAGCTTTCTTT. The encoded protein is CASSQTTGVNTEAFF.

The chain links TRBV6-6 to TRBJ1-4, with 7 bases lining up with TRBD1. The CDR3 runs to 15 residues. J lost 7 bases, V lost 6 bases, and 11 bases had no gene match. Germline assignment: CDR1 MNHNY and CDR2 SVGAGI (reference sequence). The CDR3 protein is CASSDQGERGEKLFF. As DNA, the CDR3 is TGTGCCAGCAGCGACCAGGGGGAGCGAGGTGAAAAACTGTTTTTT.

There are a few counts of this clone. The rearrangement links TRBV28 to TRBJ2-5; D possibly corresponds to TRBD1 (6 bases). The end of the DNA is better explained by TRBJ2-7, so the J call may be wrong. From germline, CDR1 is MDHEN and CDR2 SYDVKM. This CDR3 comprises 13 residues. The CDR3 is CASSGDNSYEQYF. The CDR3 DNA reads TGTGCCAGCAGCGGGGACAACTCCTACGAGCAGTACTTC.

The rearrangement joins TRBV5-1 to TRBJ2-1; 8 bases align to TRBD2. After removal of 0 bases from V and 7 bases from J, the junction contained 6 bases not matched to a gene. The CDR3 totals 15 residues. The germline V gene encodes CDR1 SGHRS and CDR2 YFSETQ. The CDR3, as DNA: TGCGCCAGCAGCTTGGCACTAGCGGAGGTGAATGAGCAGTTCTTC. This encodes CASSLALAEVNEQFF.

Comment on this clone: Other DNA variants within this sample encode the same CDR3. The CDR3 spells CASSVVGGGAGDTQYF. The CDR3, as DNA: TGTGCCAGCAGCGTAGTGGGCGGGGGGGCGGGAGATACGCAGTATTTT. V is TRBV9 and J is TRBJ2-3, with 9 bases identical to TRBD2. The germline CDR1 and CDR2 sequences are SGDLS and YYNGEE. The junction had 7 bases not matched to a gene; V was cut back by 0 bases and J by 5 bases. The CDR3 is 16 residues long.

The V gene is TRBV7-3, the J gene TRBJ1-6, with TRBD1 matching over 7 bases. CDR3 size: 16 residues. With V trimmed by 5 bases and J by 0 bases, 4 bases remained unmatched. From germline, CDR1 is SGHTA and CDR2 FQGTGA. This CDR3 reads CASSLTGSSYNSPLHF. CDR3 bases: TGTGCCAGCAGCCTGACAGGGAGCTCCTATAATTCACCCCTCCACTTT.

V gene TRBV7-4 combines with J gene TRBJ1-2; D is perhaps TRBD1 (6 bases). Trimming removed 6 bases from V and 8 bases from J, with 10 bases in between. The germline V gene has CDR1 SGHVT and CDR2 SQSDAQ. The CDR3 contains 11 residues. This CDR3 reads CASSRTAGYTF. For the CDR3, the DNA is TGTGCCAGCAGTCGGACAGCCGGCTACACCTTC.

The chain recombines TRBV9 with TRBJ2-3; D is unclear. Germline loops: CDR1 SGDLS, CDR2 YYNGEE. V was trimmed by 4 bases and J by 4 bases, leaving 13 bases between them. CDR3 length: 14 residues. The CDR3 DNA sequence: TGTGCCAGCAGCAAGAGTGGCCGGGCAGATACGCAGTATTTT. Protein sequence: CASSKSGRADTQYF.

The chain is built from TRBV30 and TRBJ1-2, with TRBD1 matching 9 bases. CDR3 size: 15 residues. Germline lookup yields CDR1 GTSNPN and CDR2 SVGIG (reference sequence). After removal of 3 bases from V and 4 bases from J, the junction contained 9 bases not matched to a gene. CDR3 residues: CAWRAKKGQGYGYTF. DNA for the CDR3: TGTGCCTGGAGGGCGAAAAAGGGACAGGGCTATGGCTACACCTTC.

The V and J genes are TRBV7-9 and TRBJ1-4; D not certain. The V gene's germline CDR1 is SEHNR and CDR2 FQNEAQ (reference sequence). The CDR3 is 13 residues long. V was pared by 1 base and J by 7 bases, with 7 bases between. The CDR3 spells CASSLEAGEKLFF. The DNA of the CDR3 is TGTGCCAGCAGCTTAGAAGCGGGTGAAAAACTGTTTTTT.

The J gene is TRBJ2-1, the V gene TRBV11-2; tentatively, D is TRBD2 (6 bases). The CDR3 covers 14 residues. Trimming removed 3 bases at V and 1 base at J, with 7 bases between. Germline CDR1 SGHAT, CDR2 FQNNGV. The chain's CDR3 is CASSFAGSYNEQFF. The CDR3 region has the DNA TGTGCCAGCAGCTTTGCGGGGTCCTACAATGAGCAGTTCTTC. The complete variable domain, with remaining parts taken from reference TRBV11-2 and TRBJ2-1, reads EAGVAQSPRYKIIEKRQSVAFWCNPISGHATLYWYQQILGQGPKLLIQFQNNGVVDDSQLPKDRFSAERLKGVDSTLKIQPAKLEDSAVYLCASSFAGSYNEQFFGPGTRLTVL.

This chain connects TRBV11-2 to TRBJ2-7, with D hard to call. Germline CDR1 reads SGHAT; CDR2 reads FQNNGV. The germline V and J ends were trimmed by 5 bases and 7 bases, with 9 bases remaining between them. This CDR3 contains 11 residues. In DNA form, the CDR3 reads TGTGCCAGCAGCATGGTGAGGGAGCAGTACTTC. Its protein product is CASSMVREQYF.

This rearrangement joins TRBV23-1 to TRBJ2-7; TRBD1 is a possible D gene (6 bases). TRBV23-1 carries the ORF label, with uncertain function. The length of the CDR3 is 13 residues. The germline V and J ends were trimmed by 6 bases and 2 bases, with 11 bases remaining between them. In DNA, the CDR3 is TGCGCCAGCAGCCCCGGACAGACCTACGAGCAGTACTTC. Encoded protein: CASSPGQTYEQYF.

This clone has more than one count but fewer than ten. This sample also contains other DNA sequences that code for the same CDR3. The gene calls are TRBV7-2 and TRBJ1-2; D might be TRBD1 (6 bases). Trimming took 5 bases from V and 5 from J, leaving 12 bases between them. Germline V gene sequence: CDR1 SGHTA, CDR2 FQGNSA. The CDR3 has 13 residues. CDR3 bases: TGTGCCAGCAGCCGAACAGGGTTTTATGGCTACACCTTC. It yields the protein CASSRTGFYGYTF.

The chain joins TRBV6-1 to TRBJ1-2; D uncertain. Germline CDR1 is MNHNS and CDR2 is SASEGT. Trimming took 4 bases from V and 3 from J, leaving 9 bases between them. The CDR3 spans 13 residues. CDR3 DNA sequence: TGTGCCAGCAGTGTTGGGGAGGACTATGGCTACACCTTC. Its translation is CASSVGEDYGYTF.

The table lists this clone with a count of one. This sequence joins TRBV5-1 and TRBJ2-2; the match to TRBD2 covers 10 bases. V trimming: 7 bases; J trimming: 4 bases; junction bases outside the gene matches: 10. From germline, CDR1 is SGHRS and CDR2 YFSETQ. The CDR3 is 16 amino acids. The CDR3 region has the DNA TGCGCCAGCGCCCATGGACTAGCGGAGTTCACCGGGGAGCTGTTTTTT. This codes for CASAHGLAEFTGELFF.